This passage covers 6 T cell receptor beta chains from one sample sequenced in a study of blood T cell repertoires in COVID-19. TCRdb's copy holds only in-frame clones and misses some; the assay was immunoSEQ multiplex PCR. The data show some 110,000 clones, more than 85% seen once. The sample consisted of peripheral blood. Receptors originate from a human donor in a cohort sampled during active COVID-19.

The CDR3 region is CSVPGAGLYGYTF. In DNA form, the CDR3 reads TGCAGCGTGCCGGGTGCAGGGCTCTATGGCTACACCTTC. This rearrangement joins TRBV29-1 to TRBJ1-2, with a weak D call TRBD1 (5 bases). The CDR3 runs 13 residues. Trimming removed 6 bases at V and 4 bases at J, with 15 bases between. The germline CDR1 and CDR2 sequences are SQVTM and ANQGSEA.

The chain couples TRBV7-2 to TRBJ1-1, with a weak D call TRBD1 (5 bases). Germline V gene lookup returns CDR1 SGHTA and CDR2 FQGNSA. This CDR3 has 15 residues. V gave up 5 bases and J gave up 0 bases, with 13 bases separating them. The DNA for the CDR3 is TGTGCCAGCAGCACCCACAGGACTATGAACACTGAAGCTTTCTTT. This encodes CASSTHRTMNTEAFF.

The chain couples TRBV5-1 to TRBJ2-7; a weak D match, TRBD2 (6 bases). CDR1 SGHRS and CDR2 YFSETQ come from the germline V gene. The V end was cut by 0 bases, the J end by 2 bases, with 12 bases between. The CDR3 extends over 15 amino acids. The CDR3 nucleotides are TGCGCCAGCAGCTTGGCAGGGACTGGAACCTACGAGCAGTACTTC. Protein sequence: CASSLAGTGTYEQYF.

The chain has TRBV7-2 and TRBJ2-5; TRBD1 matches 9 bases. J lost 5 bases, V lost 3 bases, and 7 bases had no gene match. Germline V CDR1 and CDR2: SGHTA, FQGNSA. The CDR3 runs 15 residues. The CDR3 sequence is CASSFTGTGTETQYF. CDR3 sequence (DNA): TGTGCCAGCAGCTTTACCGGGACAGGGACCGAGACCCAGTACTTC.

The rearrangement links TRBV9 to TRBJ1-6; possible D gene TRBD1, 6 bases. CDR3 length: 14 amino acids. V dropped 4 bases and J dropped 7 bases, with 12 bases sitting between them. Germline CDR1 and CDR2: SGDLS and YYNGEE. The CDR3: CASSLGQRNSPLHF. The DNA of the CDR3 is TGTGCCAGCAGCTTAGGACAGCGCAATTCACCCCTCCACTTT.

The chain combines TRBV5-1 with TRBJ2-3; D gene uncertain. The V end was cut by 0 bases, the J end by 5 bases, with 4 bases between. Germline V lookup: CDR1 SGHRS, CDR2 YFSETQ. CDR3 length: 12 residues. This CDR3 is CASSLAQDTQYF. The DNA of the CDR3 is TGCGCCAGCAGCTTGGCCCAAGATACGCAGTATTTT.